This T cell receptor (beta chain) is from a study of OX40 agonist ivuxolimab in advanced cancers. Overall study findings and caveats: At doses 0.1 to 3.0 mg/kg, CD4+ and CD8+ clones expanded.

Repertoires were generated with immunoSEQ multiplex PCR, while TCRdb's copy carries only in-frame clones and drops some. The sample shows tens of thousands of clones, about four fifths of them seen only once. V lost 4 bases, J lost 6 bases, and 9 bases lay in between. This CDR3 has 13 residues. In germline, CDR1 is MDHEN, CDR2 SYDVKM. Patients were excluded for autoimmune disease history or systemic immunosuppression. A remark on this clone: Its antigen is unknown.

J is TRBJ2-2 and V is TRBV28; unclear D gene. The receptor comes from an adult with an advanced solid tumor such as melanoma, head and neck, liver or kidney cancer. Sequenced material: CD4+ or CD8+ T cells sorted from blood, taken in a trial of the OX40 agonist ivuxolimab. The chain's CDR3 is CASSSGGPGELFF. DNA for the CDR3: TGTGCCAGCAGTTCAGGCGGCCCCGGGGAGCTGTTTTTT.